This T cell receptor beta chain was recorded in a study of T-cell reconstitution after alpha-beta-depleted transplantation in children. Trimming took 8 bases from V and 7 from J; bases not matched to a gene: 13. This CDR3 has 14 residues. Germline CDR1 DFQATT, CDR2 SNEGSKA (reference sequence). Details on this clonotype: The antigen is not known.

It was with unique molecular identifiers that the TCRbeta library was prepared. Via MiXCR, TCRdb re-called the PCR reads, giving one row per CDR3 protein. Among 750,000 to 950,000 distinct CDR3 sequences listed, roughly 16% were seen once. Study results and caveats: Newly produced T cells mostly provided counts and TCRbeta diversity after one year, as hyperexpanded clones declined.

The sequences come from PBMCs, mostly from graft donor cells, collected 360 days after TCRalphabeta/CD19-depleted stem cell transplant. This chain joins TRBV20-1 and TRBJ2-7; 11 nucleotides line up with TRBD1. The clonotype originates from a male patient between 5 and 17 years old who had a stem cell transplant for acute lymphoblastic leukemia, so the T cells may come from the graft donor. For the CDR3, the DNA is TGCAGTCTCCATACCGGGACAGGGGGTAGGGAGCAGTACTTC. It specifies CSLHTGTGGREQYF.